The rows below give T cell receptor beta chains drawn from one sample of a study of CXCR3-negative and CXCR3-positive naive CD8 T cells. Using the 5' RACE reads, TCRdb records one entry per CDR3 protein without DNA. The sample shows roughly 110,000 distinct CDR3 sequences, and 0.38% sits with its ten largest clones. The specimen sequenced was naive CXCR3+ CD8+ T cells from blood. These receptors were taken from a human donor in good health. Some clones in this sample may be carry-over from other donors' samples. The CDR3 runs from the conserved cysteine through the conserved F or W.

j_call v_call cdr3_aa
TRBJ2-7 TRBV14 CASSPWEQQKPYEQYF
TRBJ1-1 TRBV25-1 CASSESDRFDTEAFF
TRBJ1-2 TRBV7-2 CASSLGHGYGYTF
TRBJ2-6 TRBV7-9 CASSSIGRLSGANVLTF
TRBJ2-3 TRBV14 CASSQGPSTDTQYF
TRBJ2-7 TRBV7-9 CASSPTGSDEQYF
TRBJ1-4 TRBV23-1 CASSRWPLGRKNEKLFF
TRBJ2-1 TRBV5-1 CASLDRGHGNEQFF
TRBJ2-3 TRBV20-1 CSAPHEGFSTDTQYF
TRBJ1-4 TRBV3-1 CASSPHTPVGKLFF
TRBJ2-1 TRBV29-1 CSVVAWAYNEQFF
TRBJ2-1 TRBV7-9 CASSSGEVSSYNEQFF
TRBJ2-7 TRBV5-4 CASSLRDRGHHEQYF
TRBJ1-1 TRBV9 CASSVEGGLNTEAFF
TRBJ2-2 TRBV6-5 CASSYSTVNTGELFF